Included here is one TCR beta chain sequence, with context. Its cognate antigen is unknown. The data were produced by immunoSEQ multiplex PCR, yet TCRdb's version contains in-frame clones alone and is incomplete. The sample shows about 30,000 clones, 82% of them seen only once. Germline CDR1 is GTSNPN and CDR2 is SVGIG (reference sequence). The V and J ends lost 0 bases and 1 base respectively, with 7 bases between them. This CDR3 is built from 14 residues. Time point indicated: baseline, week 1 (first vaccination visit). The treatment denotes: pre-vaccination baseline after standard-of-care therapy. Donor diagnoses consisted of new WHO grade 3 or 4 IDH1-mutant, ATRX-lost astrocytomas. This specimen comes from a study of a mutant IDH1 vaccine in newly diagnosed glioma. Across the study: Receipt of radiotherapy, temozolomide, or both preceded the study, and most received both.

Study-wide points: The vaccine induced immune responses, and these occurred in roughly 93% of patients.

The sequence was obtained from a man aged 30-40 years with glioma. This chain uses TRBV30 with TRBJ1-3; D is ambiguous. The input for sequencing was PBMCs, taken from a glioma patient treated with radiotherapy, temozolomide or both. CDR3 region: CAWSVLPSGNTIYF. Here the CDR3 DNA reads TGTGCCTGGAGTGTACTCCCTTCTGGAAACACCATATATTTT.